This T cell receptor (beta chain) was profiled in a study of blood T cell repertoires in COVID-19. Study in general: Nucleic acid was either cDNA or gDNA, and it came from T cells, B-cell-depleted T cells, or PBMCs.

Unmatched junction bases numbered 7, after V lost 3 bases and J lost 1 base. This CDR3 is 16 amino acids long. Germline-derived CDR1 and CDR2 are MDHEN and SYDVKM. Authors' methods: Estimation of nucleated cell counts was performed using reference gene primer amplification. Clones were sequenced by immunoSEQ multiplex PCR, and TCRdb holds only the in-frame ones, with some missing. V, J and clone size are taken as reported in that table, and D and trimming were inferred from the DNA itself. The sample has 250,000 or so clones; around nine tenths are singletons. This rearrangement joins TRBV28 to TRBJ1-1; 8 bases align to TRBD1. Material for sequencing was PBMCs or T cells enriched from blood (not recorded which). The receptor was isolated from a woman in her thirties or forties who had been exposed to COVID-19. CDR3 region: CASSFRSGGENTEAFF. CDR3 in DNA: TGTGCCAGCAGTTTCCGATCAGGGGGCGAGAACACTGAAGCTTTCTTT.